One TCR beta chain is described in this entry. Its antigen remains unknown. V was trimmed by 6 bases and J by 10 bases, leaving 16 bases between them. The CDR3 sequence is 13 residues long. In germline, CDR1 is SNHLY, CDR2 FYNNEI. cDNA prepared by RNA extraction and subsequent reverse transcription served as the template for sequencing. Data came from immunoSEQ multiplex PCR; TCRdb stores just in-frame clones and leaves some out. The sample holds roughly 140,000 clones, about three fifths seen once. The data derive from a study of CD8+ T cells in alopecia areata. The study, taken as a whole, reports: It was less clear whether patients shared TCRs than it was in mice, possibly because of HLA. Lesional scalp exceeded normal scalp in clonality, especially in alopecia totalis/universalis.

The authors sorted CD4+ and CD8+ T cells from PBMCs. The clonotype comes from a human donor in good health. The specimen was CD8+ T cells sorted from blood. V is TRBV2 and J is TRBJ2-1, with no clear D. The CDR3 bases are TGTGCCAGCAGGACGGTTACGGATCCCGAGCAGTTCTTC. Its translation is CASRTVTDPEQFF.